Shown below are 21 T cell receptor beta chains from a single sample sequenced in a study of CD8+ T cells in alopecia areata. The treatment here: oral pan-JAK inhibitor, 5-10 mg twice daily. Sequencing relied on a cDNA template that was reverse transcribed from extracted RNA. Clones were read by immunoSEQ multiplex PCR, and TCRdb kept only the in-frame ones, dropping some. Found here are 87,000 or so clones, about three quarters of them singletons; the top ten hold 15% to 20%. The sequencing here drew on CD8+ T cells sorted from blood, taken around week 46, from a patient treated with tofacitinib. These receptors were obtained from a human donor with alopecia areata.

This clone was observed once. The CDR3 DNA follows: TGTGCCAGCAGCTACCTTCTTGATGGCTACACCTTC. The encoded protein is CASSYLLDGYTF. This rearrangement joins TRBV7-2 to TRBJ1-2; D uncertain. Germline V CDR1 and CDR2: SGHTA, FQGNSA. Trimming cost V 4 bases and J 6 bases, with 9 bases left between them. The CDR3 consists of 12 residues.

In its sample, this clone was seen a few times. This chain links TRBV5-1 with TRBJ2-7; D perhaps matches TRBD2 (6 bases). Germline CDR1 is SGHRS and CDR2 is YFSETQ. The CDR3 runs to 14 residues. V gave up 4 bases and J gave up 5 bases, with 16 bases separating them. As DNA, the CDR3 is TGCGCCAGCAGCGCGCGGGACTTCGGAAACGAGCAGTACTTC. Translated: CASSARDFGNEQYF.

The count of this clone is one. The chain has TRBV2 and TRBJ1-1; tentatively, D is TRBD1 (5 bases). V dropped 2 bases and J dropped 4 bases, with 8 bases sitting between them. This CDR3 has 13 residues. Germline V gene data show CDR1 as SNHLY and CDR2 as FYNNEI. The CDR3: CASSERRGTEAFF. CDR3 DNA: TGTGCCAGCAGTGAAAGAAGGGGCACTGAAGCTTTCTTT.

The V and J genes are TRBV27 and TRBJ2-7; D gene unclear. There are 15 residues in the CDR3. Germline assignment: CDR1 MNHEY and CDR2 SMNVEV (reference sequence). The V end lost 5 bases, the J end lost 2 bases, and 16 bases lay between the germline ends. CDR3 nucleotides: TGTGCCAGCAGTAAGAAGATTCCTTTGGCCTACGAGCAGTACTTC. It translates to CASSKKIPLAYEQYF.

J is TRBJ2-4 and V is TRBV19; 8 bases are a match to TRBD1. Trimming took 5 bases from V and 9 from J; bases not matched to a gene: 15. The germline gives CDR1 LNHDA, CDR2 SQIVND (reference sequence). The CDR3 loop spans 16 amino acids. CDR3 residues: CASSPAMDRARGIQYF. The DNA for the CDR3 is TGTGCCAGTAGTCCAGCAATGGACAGGGCCCGTGGCATTCAGTACTTC.

This clone was seen only a few times. The chain employs TRBV29-1 and TRBJ2-1, with TRBD1 identical over 7 bases. The germline gives CDR1 SQVTM, CDR2 ANQGSEA. The CDR3 contains 9 residues. V dropped 6 bases and J dropped 14; count of bases not matched to a gene: 4. The CDR3 region has the DNA TGCAGCGTCGATCAGGGGGAGTTCTTC. This gives the protein CSVDQGEFF.

This clone was observed a few times. CDR3 amino acids: CASSHRQVNEQFF. In DNA form, the CDR3 reads TGTGCCAGCAGCCACAGGCAGGTGAATGAGCAGTTCTTC. The chain is built from TRBV13 and TRBJ2-1; TRBD1 is a possible D gene (5 bases). The CDR3 consists of 13 residues. V was cut by 5 bases and J by 7 bases, with 12 bases left in between. The germline CDR1 and CDR2 sequences are PRHDT and FYEKMQ (reference sequence).

This sequence joins TRBV5-1 and TRBJ2-7; D is possibly TRBD1 (6 bases). This CDR3 is built from 12 residues. Trimming left V 2 bases short and J 6 bases short, with 9 bases between. CDR1 SGHRS and CDR2 YFSETQ come from the germline V gene. CDR3 DNA sequence: TGCGCCAGCAGCTTCAGGGGTAGCGAGCAGTACTTC. As protein: CASSFRGSEQYF.

The genes are TRBV7-9 and TRBJ2-5; D is undetermined. Germline V gene data show CDR1 as SEHNR and CDR2 as FQNEAQ (reference sequence). This CDR3 comprises 13 residues. V shed 5 bases and J shed 5 bases, with 12 bases lying between them. The CDR3 nucleotides read TGTGCCAGCAGCCCGACCCTCGCGGAGACCCAGTACTTC. Its protein product is CASSPTLAETQYF. Variable domain in full (rest from reference TRBV7-9 and TRBJ2-5): DTGVSQNPRHKITKRGQNVTFRCDPISEHNRLYWYRQTLGQGPEFLTYFQNEAQLEKSRLLSDRFSAERPKGSFSTLEIQRTEQGDSAMYLCASSPTLAETQYFGPGTRLLVL.

The gene calls are TRBV29-1 and TRBJ1-2; D ambiguous. The CDR3 spans 14 residues. The germline gives CDR1 SQVTM, CDR2 ANQGSEA. Trimming shortened V by 3 bases and J by 5 bases, and 16 bases separated the two germline ends. The CDR3 loop reads CSVDEGLLGYGYTF. The CDR3 DNA reads as TGCAGCGTTGACGAGGGCCTCCTAGGATATGGCTACACCTTC.

The V call is TRBV13, the J call TRBJ2-3, with 9 bases matching TRBD2. V dropped 3 bases and J dropped 2; count of bases not matched to a gene: 6. CDR1 is PRHDT, CDR2 FYEKMQ, per germline (reference sequence). The CDR3 has 16 residues. The CDR3 sequence is CASSFASGEFTDTQYF. In nucleotides, the CDR3 is TGTGCCAGCAGCTTCGCTAGCGGGGAATTCACAGATACGCAGTATTTT.

The chain links TRBV7-6 to TRBJ1-1, with 12 positions matching TRBD1. Germline assignment: CDR1 SGHVS and CDR2 FNYEAQ. V was clipped by 3 bases and J by 5 bases; unmatched bases: 7. The CDR3 is made up of 16 amino acids. Written as DNA, the CDR3 is TGTGCCAGCAGCTTCGGGACAGGGGGCTCGGGGACTGAAGCTTTCTTT. Its protein is CASSFGTGGSGTEAFF.

A word on this clone: Other DNA sequences in this sample translate to the same CDR3. V gene TRBV19 combines with J gene TRBJ1-1; D ambiguous. This CDR3 has 13 residues. Looked up from germline, CDR1 is LNHDA and CDR2 is SQIVND (reference sequence). Deletions cut 1 base from V and 1 base from J, with 4 bases between. This CDR3 reads CASSIGGNTEAFF. The DNA of the CDR3 is TGTGCCAGTAGTATAGGGGGGAACACTGAAGCTTTCTTT.

The V and J genes are TRBV2 and TRBJ2-7; 8 positions agree with TRBD1. The V gene's germline CDR1 is SNHLY and CDR2 FYNNEI. The CDR3 has 11 residues. V trimming: 9 bases; J trimming: 4 bases; junction bases outside the gene matches: 2. The CDR3, as DNA: TGTGCCAGAGGGACAGGTTACGAGCAGTACTTC. Its translation is CARGTGYEQYF.

The chain recombines TRBV27 with TRBJ1-6, with D perhaps matching TRBD1 (5 bases). Germline V CDR1 and CDR2: MNHEY, SMNVEV (reference sequence). The CDR3 runs to 15 residues. The ends were cut back, 3 bases at V and 10 bases at J, with 16 bases in the middle. CDR3 coding DNA: TGTGCCAGCAGTTTGGTTCCAGGGTCACAATCACCCCTCCACTTT. Encoded protein: CASSLVPGSQSPLHF.

This chain connects TRBV5-1 to TRBJ2-7; 7 bases line up with TRBD1. With 3 bases clipped from V and 5 bases from J, the junction kept 11 bases outside the gene matches. This CDR3 contains 15 residues. Germline CDR1 reads SGHRS; CDR2 reads YFSETQ. CDR3 sequence: CASSSTSRGGDEQYF. CDR3 DNA: TGCGCCAGCAGCTCTACCTCGAGAGGGGGCGACGAGCAGTACTTC. Full variable domain (remainder filled in from reference TRBV5-1 and TRBJ2-7): KAGVTQTPRYLIKTRGQQVTLSCSPISGHRSVSWYQQTPGQGLQFLFEYFSETQRNKGNFPGRFSGRQFSNSRSEMNVSTLELGDSALYLCASSSTSRGGDEQYFGPGTRLTVT.

This clone was seen once. This chain joins TRBV6-5 and TRBJ1-2; no reliable D call. V shed 5 bases and J shed 8 bases, with 15 bases lying between them. This CDR3 comprises 13 residues. Germline-derived CDR1 and CDR2 are MNHEY and SVGAGI. The CDR3 protein is CASSHYPAEGYTF. The DNA for the CDR3 is TGTGCCAGCAGTCACTACCCGGCGGAAGGCTACACCTTC.

This clone was seen a few times. The CDR3, as DNA: TGTGCCAGTAGTGATTGGCGAGCTTTCTTT. The encoded protein is CASSDWRAFF. The chain links TRBV19 to TRBJ1-1, with D unclear. Trimming took off 5 bases at V and 10 bases at J, with 8 bases between the two ends. From germline, CDR1 is LNHDA and CDR2 SQIVND (reference sequence). The CDR3 sequence is 10 residues long.

As for this clone: At the DNA level, this CDR3 is encoded by other sequences in the same sample as well. The J gene is TRBJ1-1, the V gene TRBV27, with D maybe TRBD1 (6 bases). The V gene lost 4 bases and the J gene lost 8 bases, with 11 bases spanning the gap. The germline gives CDR1 MNHEY, CDR2 SMNVEV (reference sequence). The length of the CDR3 is 12 residues. CDR3 sequence: CASSSGGTEAFF. CDR3 bases: TGTGCCAGCAGTTCAGGTGGGACAGAAGCTTTCTTT.

The V call is TRBV5-1, the J call TRBJ1-1, with 7 bases that match TRBD1. V dropped 4 bases and J dropped 6; count of bases not matched to a gene: 6. The CDR3 spans 13 residues. CDR1 SGHRS and CDR2 YFSETQ come from the germline V gene. CDR3 DNA: TGCGCCAGCAGCGAGACAGGGCTGGCTGAAGCTTTCTTT. This sequence encodes CASSETGLAEAFF.

This chain uses TRBV29-1 with TRBJ2-5; maybe TRBD2 (6 bases). This CDR3 region has 12 residues. The germline CDR1 and CDR2 sequences are SQVTM and ANQGSEA. Trimming stripped 3 bases from V and 4 bases from J, with 9 bases between. The CDR3 loop is CSVDRRGETQYF. DNA of the CDR3: TGCAGCGTTGATCGGCGGGGAGAGACCCAGTACTTC.